Ten or more counts support the clone carrying this T cell receptor beta chain. The sample belongs to a study of patients with pleural tuberculosis. MiXCR, run by TCRdb on the reads, gives a single entry per CDR3 protein. The table includes tens of thousands of distinct CDR3 sequences, 5.5% to 8% detected once. Looked up from germline, CDR1 is LNHDA and CDR2 is SQIVND (reference sequence). The CDR3 covers 16 residues. The junction had 8 bases not matched to a gene; V was cut back by 5 bases and J by 0 bases. This sequence originates from a human donor with pleural tuberculosis. The chain carries TRBV19 and TRBJ1-1, with 8 bases fitting TRBD1. The CDR3 reads CASSLQGAHVNTEAFF. In nucleotides, the CDR3 is TGTGCCAGTAGTTTGCAGGGGGCCCATGTGAACACTGAAGCTTTCTTT.